One sample yielded the 24 T cell receptor beta chains listed below, sequenced in a study of CD8 T cells in ankylosing spondylitis. TCRdb processed the 5' RACE reads anew with MiXCR; each CDR3 protein has one entry. This sample has about 33,000 distinct CDR3 sequences, with 9.5% to 11% found just once. The material sequenced was synovial fluid, either unsorted or a sorted T cell fraction (not recorded which). Receptors were obtained from a male donor with ankylosing spondylitis.

This sequence joins TRBV11-1 and TRBJ1-3; a weak D match, TRBD1 (5 bases). Germline V gene sequence: CDR1 SGHAT, CDR2 FQDESV (reference sequence). This CDR3 contains 18 residues. Deletions cut 2 bases from V and 4 bases from J, with 21 bases between. The CDR3 region is CASSLTGYTGLSGNTIYF. CDR3 bases: TGTGCCAGCAGCTTAACAGGCTACACGGGACTCTCCGGAAACACCATATATTTT.

This sequence joins TRBV6-6 and TRBJ1-5, with D possibly being TRBD1 (6 bases). Per germline, CDR1 MNHNY and CDR2 SVGAGI (reference sequence). Trimming took off 8 bases at V and 5 bases at J, with 13 bases between the two ends. The CDR3 is made up of 13 amino acids. The CDR3 sequence: CASGQIPYQPQHF. The CDR3 DNA is TGTGCCAGCGGACAGATCCCCTATCAGCCCCAGCATTTT.

This clonotype was found many times. This chain connects TRBV7-2 to TRBJ2-2; TRBD1 is a possible D gene (6 bases). In germline, CDR1 is SGHTA, CDR2 FQGNSA. Trimming removed 0 bases from V and 8 bases from J, with 13 bases in between. The CDR3 spans 15 residues. In DNA form, the CDR3 reads TGTGCCAGCAGCTTAGCTGTTGGGACATCTGGGGAGCTGTTTTTT. Residues: CASSLAVGTSGELFF.

V gene TRBV9 combines with J gene TRBJ1-3; TRBD1 is a possible D gene (5 bases). The CDR3 covers 17 residues. The V gene's germline CDR1 is SGDLS and CDR2 YYNGEE. V was pared by 4 bases and J by 0 bases, with 17 bases between. CDR3 in DNA: TGTGCCAGCAGCCCTCTGGCCCAGGGCCTCTCTGGAAACACCATATATTTT. Its translation is CASSPLAQGLSGNTIYF.

This rearrangement joins TRBV11-2 to TRBJ2-1, with a weak D call TRBD2 (6 bases). V lost 5 bases, J lost 8 bases, and 19 bases lay in between. Germline CDR1 SGHAT, CDR2 FQNNGV. The CDR3 contains 15 residues. The DNA of the CDR3 is TGTGCCAGCAGCGCTGGGGGGAATCGCGTCGATGAGCAGTTCTTC. Translated: CASSAGGNRVDEQFF.

This clonotype occurred many times. The chain couples TRBV12-3 or TRBV12-4 to TRBJ2-3, with 9 bases lining up with TRBD2. Losses at the gene ends were 1 base for V and 1 base for J; bases not matched to a gene: 9. CDR3 size: 18 residues. The CDR3 reads CASSLDGRSGSGTDTQYF. For the CDR3, the DNA is TGTGCCAGCAGTTTAGACGGGCGTAGCGGGAGTGGCACAGATACGCAGTATTTT.

This chain joins TRBV6-4 and TRBJ2-3; 11 bases are a match to TRBD1. CDR1 MRHNA and CDR2 SNTAGT come from the germline V gene. Trimming removed 4 bases from V and 4 bases from J; junction bases left unmatched: 4. CDR3 length: 15 residues. In DNA, the CDR3 is TGTGCCAGCAGTGCCTCGGGACAGGGGGCAGATACGCAGTATTTT. Translating gives CASSASGQGADTQYF.

The chain combines TRBV6-2 or TRBV6-3 with TRBJ1-5; D unclear. This CDR3 region has 14 residues. V was clipped by 4 bases and J by 7 bases, with 14 bases between them. Germline lookup yields CDR1 MNHEY and CDR2 SVGEGT. CDR3 coding DNA: TGTGCCAGCAGTTCCACAGTTCAGCGACAGCCCCAGCATTTT. It is translated as CASSSTVQRQPQHF.

This clonotype showed up just a few times. V and J are TRBV6-1 and TRBJ2-6; D not resolved. Germline values: CDR1 MNHNS, CDR2 SASEGT. This CDR3 is built from 15 residues. The V gene lost 6 bases and the J gene lost 0 bases, with 9 bases spanning the gap. The chain's CDR3 is CASSTTSSGANVLTF. The CDR3 nucleotides read TGTGCCAGCAGCACAACGAGCTCTGGGGCCAACGTCCTGACTTTC.

This clonotype was counted ten times or more. This chain connects TRBV7-6 to TRBJ1-4, with unresolved D. V was shortened by 5 bases and J by 7 bases, with 11 bases between the two germline ends. Germline CDR1 and CDR2: SGHVS and FNYEAQ. CDR3 size: 13 residues. CDR3 in DNA: TGTGCCAGCAGCGCGCATAATCTTGAAAAACTGTTTTTT. Encoded protein: CASSAHNLEKLFF.

The CDR3 loop reads CASRTDRSSSNEKLFF. Here the CDR3 DNA reads TGTGCCAGCAGGACGGACCGATCCAGCTCTAATGAAAAACTGTTTTTT. The chain recombines TRBV28 with TRBJ1-4; D is ambiguous. V lost 6 bases and J 3 bases, leaving 17 bases between the germline ends. In germline, CDR1 is MDHEN, CDR2 SYDVKM. The CDR3 sequence is 16 residues long.

A few counts support this clonotype. This rearrangement joins TRBV27 to TRBJ2-4, with a tentative D call TRBD2 (5 bases). This CDR3 has 14 amino acids. Germline loops: CDR1 MNHEY, CDR2 SMNVEV (reference sequence). Trimming pared 6 bases from V and 6 bases from J, leaving 15 bases between. The CDR3 loop is CASSREGRGNIQYF. The CDR3 nucleotides are TGTGCCAGCAGCCGAGAGGGCCGGGGAAACATTCAGTACTTC.

The chain couples TRBV5-1 to TRBJ2-5; 7 bases align to TRBD2. This CDR3 comprises 13 residues. The V and J ends lost 2 bases and 5 bases, in that order; junction bases with no gene match: 3. From germline, CDR1 is SGHRS and CDR2 YFSETQ. CDR3 in DNA: TGCGCCAGCAGCTTCGCGGGAGATGAGACCCAGTACTTC. Its translation is CASSFAGDETQYF. The variable domain in full, completed from reference TRBV5-1 and TRBJ2-5, reads KAGVTQTPRYLIKTRGQQVTLSCSPISGHRSVSWYQQTPGQGLQFLFEYFSETQRNKGNFPGRFSGRQFSNSRSEMNVSTLELGDSALYLCASSFAGDETQYFGPGTRLLVL.

The sample holds many counts of this clonotype. This chain links TRBV5-6 with TRBJ2-1; tentative D call: TRBD1 (6 bases). This CDR3 comprises 15 residues. Germline V gene data show CDR1 as SGHDT and CDR2 as YYEEEE. Deletions cut 1 base from V and 1 base from J, with 9 bases between. This CDR3 reads CASSLLTGSYNEQFF. CDR3 DNA: TGTGCCAGCAGCTTGCTGACAGGTTCCTACAATGAGCAGTTCTTC.

This clonotype has a count of ten or more. The chain uses TRBV24-1 and TRBJ2-1; 8 nucleotides agree with TRBD2. In germline, CDR1 is KGHDR, CDR2 SFDVKD. V trimming: 3 bases; J trimming: 5 bases; junction bases outside the gene matches: 8. The CDR3 is 16 amino acids. CDR3 residues: CATSDPIREGHNEQFF. The CDR3 region has the DNA TGTGCCACCAGTGATCCCATACGGGAGGGCCACAATGAGCAGTTCTTC.

The chain carries TRBV10-3 and TRBJ2-5, with D hard to call. CDR1 is ENHRY and CDR2 is SYGVKD in the germline V gene. The CDR3 has 13 amino acids. V was pared by 0 bases and J by 14 bases, with 16 bases between. The CDR3 nucleotides read TGTGCCATCAGTGAGTCGGAGACCAACGGTGGATACTTC. This sequence encodes CAISESETNGGYF.

The V and J genes are TRBV12-3 or TRBV12-4 and TRBJ2-1, with 7 bases lining up with TRBD2. V lost 4 bases, J lost 1 base, and 10 bases stayed unmatched. This CDR3 contains 17 residues. The DNA of the CDR3 is TGTGCCAGCAGTTCGCGGTCTAGCGGTATTTCCTACAATGAGCAGTTCTTC. Its protein product is CASSSRSSGISYNEQFF.

There are many counts of this clonotype. The chain has TRBV7-6 and TRBJ2-2; D ambiguous. Deletions cut 6 bases from V and 2 bases from J, with 13 bases between. Looked up from germline, CDR1 is SGHVS and CDR2 is FNYEAQ. This CDR3 spans 15 amino acids. The CDR3 DNA sequence: TGTGCCAGCAGAAAATGGGGTGGTAACACCGGGGAGCTGTTTTTT. Protein sequence: CASRKWGGNTGELFF.

The chain combines TRBV29-1 with TRBJ1-2; 7 positions match TRBD1. This CDR3 spans 12 amino acids. CDR1 and CDR2 from the germline V gene are SQVTM and ANQGSEA. V was clipped by 8 bases and J by 4 bases; unmatched bases: 7. The CDR3 is CSSWGTAYGYTF. CDR3 nucleotide sequence: TGCAGCTCCTGGGGGACAGCCTATGGCTACACCTTC.

This clonotype appeared a few times. The chain couples TRBV7-9 to TRBJ2-5; D call uncertain. This CDR3 is 15 amino acids long. The germline CDR1 and CDR2 sequences are SEHNR and FQNEAQ (reference sequence). V lost 5 bases to trimming and J lost 4 bases, with 17 bases between them. In DNA, the CDR3 is TGTGCCAGCAGCCGAATAGTGACCCTCGGAGAGACCCAGTACTTC. It specifies CASSRIVTLGETQYF.

This clonotype came up many times. V gene TRBV15 combines with J gene TRBJ2-7, with a possible D match to TRBD2 (6 bases). Germline CDR1 is LNHNV and CDR2 is YYDKDF (reference sequence). Trimming stripped 1 base from V and 5 bases from J, with 21 bases between. This CDR3 comprises 17 residues. CDR3 bases: TGTGCCACCAGCAGAGCTGCGGGGAATGACCTATTCCACGAGCAGTACTTC. It codes for CATSRAAGNDLFHEQYF.

The table lists this clonotype with many counts. The chain links TRBV5-1 to TRBJ1-1, with TRBD1 as a possible D gene (5 bases). This CDR3 has 11 amino acids. Trimming left V 1 base short and J 12 bases short, with 10 bases between. In germline, CDR1 is SGHRS, CDR2 YFSETQ. CDR3 region: CASSLWGYTFF. The DNA for the CDR3 is TGCGCCAGCAGCTTGTGGGGGTATACTTTCTTT.

The J gene is TRBJ2-1, the V gene TRBV6-6, with no clear D. The CDR3 length is 12 residues. The germline gives CDR1 MNHNY, CDR2 SVGAGI (reference sequence). V lost 4 bases to trimming and J lost 4 bases, with 5 bases between them. The CDR3 is CASSSGYNEQFF. CDR3 DNA: TGTGCCAGCAGTTCCGGATACAATGAGCAGTTCTTC.

This clonotype was recorded many times. The rearrangement links TRBV27 to TRBJ2-5; no clear D gene. The CDR3 consists of 14 residues. The V gene lost 4 bases and the J gene lost 1 base, with 10 bases spanning the gap. Germline values: CDR1 MNHEY, CDR2 SMNVEV (reference sequence). The CDR3 sequence is CASSSGGSQETQYF. In DNA form, the CDR3 reads TGTGCCAGCAGTTCAGGTGGGTCCCAAGAGACCCAGTACTTC.